This T cell receptor (beta chain) was retrieved from a study of CD8 T cells in Susac syndrome. When the RNA was reverse transcribed, random hexamers were used with an input of roughly 0.5 to 1 ug. TCR beta CDR3 was amplified by immunoSEQ covering 54 Vbeta and 13 Jbeta. TCRdb passed the immunoSEQ multiplex PCR reads through MiXCR, listing each CDR3 protein once. This table holds 150,000 to 200,000 distinct CDR3 sequences, approximately 96% found once. Sequencing of TCR beta was carried out in blood CD8+ and CD4+ T cells. Multiple sclerosis controls were treatment-naive patients with stable or active relapsing-remitting disease. TEMRA cells were FACS-enriched, and CD8+ and CD4+ T cells were isolated negatively. CDR1 and CDR2 from the germline V gene are MGHRA and YSYEKL. CDR3 size: 16 residues. The ends lost 1 base at V and 3 bases at J; junction bases unmatched: 6.

The chain couples TRBV4-1 to TRBJ2-1; 7 bases agree with TRBD1. Sequenced sample: CD8+ T cells from PBMCs. The receptor comes from a human donor with multiple sclerosis. The CDR3 spells CASSQAKGQYYNEQFF. The CDR3 nucleotides are TGCGCCAGCAGCCAAGCCAAGGGACAGTACTACAATGAGCAGTTCTTC.